This is a list of T cell receptor beta chains from one sample in a study of cytomegalovirus exposure and HLA in healthy donors. Clones were read by immunoSEQ multiplex PCR, and TCRdb kept only the in-frame ones, dropping some. The sample has hundreds of thousands of clones; about 88% are singletons. Sequencing was done on a sample of PBMCs. Receptors were obtained from a man younger than 35 in good health and CMV-seropositive. Each CDR3 is given with its conserved first and last residue. The D gene is left open where the match is weak. Clone size is shown for a subset of rows, as once, few, many or a class of expanded clone.

size	D	V	J	DNA	CDR3
NA	TRBD1	TRBV7-9	TRBJ1-2	TGTGCCAGCAGCCGGGACAGGGGTGACTATGGCTACACCTTC	CASSRDRGDYGYTF
NA	TRBD2	TRBV4-1	TRBJ2-7	TGCGCCAGCAGCCAAGGGATTAGCGGGCGTTCCTACGAGCAGTACTTC	CASSQGISGRSYEQYF
NA	NA	TRBV19	TRBJ2-7	TGTGCCAGTAGTAGTGGACGAGCCTACGAGCAGTACTTC	CASSSGRAYEQYF
NA	NA	TRBV30	TRBJ1-1	TGTGCCTGGAGTGTACGTGGGGCTTTCTTT	CAWSVRGAFF
NA	NA	TRBV2	TRBJ2-6	TGTGCCAGCAGTCTGGACAGTTGGGGGGCCAACGTCCTGACTTTC	CASSLDSWGANVLTF
NA	NA	TRBV5-1	TRBJ1-2	TGCGCCAGCAGCATACAGGGTTATAATGACTATGGCTACACCTTC	CASSIQGYNDYGYTF
NA	TRBD2	TRBV30	TRBJ2-1	TGTGCCTGGAGTCGGGGTAGCGGGGTCTACAATGAGCAGTTCTTC	CAWSRGSGVYNEQFF
NA	NA	TRBV6-1	TRBJ1-5	TGTGCCAGCAGTGCAGGATGGGGTAGTCGCCAGCCCCAGCATTTT	CASSAGWGSRQPQHF
few	NA	TRBV7-2	TRBJ2-5	TGTGCCAGCAGCACGCAGGGCCAGTCAGGAGAGACCCAGTACTTC	CASSTQGQSGETQYF
NA	NA	TRBV11-2	TRBJ2-7	TGTGCCAGCAGCTTAGATAACGGATCCTACGAGCAGTACTTC	CASSLDNGSYEQYF
NA	NA	TRBV6-5	TRBJ1-3	TGTGCCAGCAGTTACGAACAGGCCCCTGGAAACACCATATATTTT	CASSYEQAPGNTIYF